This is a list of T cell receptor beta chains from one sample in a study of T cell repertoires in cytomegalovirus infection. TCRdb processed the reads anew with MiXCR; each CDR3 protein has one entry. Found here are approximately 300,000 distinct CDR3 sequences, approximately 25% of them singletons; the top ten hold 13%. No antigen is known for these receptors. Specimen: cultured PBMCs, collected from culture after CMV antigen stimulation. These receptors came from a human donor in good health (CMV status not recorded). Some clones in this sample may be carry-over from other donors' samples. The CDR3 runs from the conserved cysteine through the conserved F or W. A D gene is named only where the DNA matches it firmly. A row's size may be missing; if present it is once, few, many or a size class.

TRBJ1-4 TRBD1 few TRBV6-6 TGTGCCAGCAGCACCGGACAGGGCTCCTCTAATGAAAAACTGTTTTTT CASSTGQGSSNEKLFF
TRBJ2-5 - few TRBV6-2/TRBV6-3 TGTGCCAGCAGTCTTTATAGAGAGACCCAGTACTTC CASSLYRETQYF
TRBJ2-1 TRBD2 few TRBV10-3 TGTGCCACCTTAACTAGCGGGACCTACAATGAGCAGTTCTTC CATLTSGTYNEQFF
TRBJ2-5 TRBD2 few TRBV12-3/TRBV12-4 TGTGCCAGCAGTCCCGGACTAGCGGCCCCGTGGGAGACCCAGTACTTC CASSPGLAAPWETQYF
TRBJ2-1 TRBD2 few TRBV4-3 TGCGCCAGCAGCCAAGAAGGGACTAGCGGGGGCAATGAGCAGTTCTTC CASSQEGTSGGNEQFF
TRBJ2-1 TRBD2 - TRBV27 TGTGCCAGCAGTTATAGTAGCGGGACCGATGAGCAGTTCTTC CASSYSSGTDEQFF
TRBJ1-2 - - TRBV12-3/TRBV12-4 TGTGCCAGCAGTTTAGACGGCAGTGCAACCTATGGCTACACCTTC CASSLDGSATYGYTF
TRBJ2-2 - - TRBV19 TGTGCCAGTAGTATGGGACGGGCGAACACCGGGGAGCTGTTTTTT CASSMGRANTGELFF
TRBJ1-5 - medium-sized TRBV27 TGTGCCAGCAGTTTAGGGTCAGCCCCCCATCAGCCCCAGCATTTT CASSLGSAPHQPQHF
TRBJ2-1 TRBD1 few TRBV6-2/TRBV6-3 TGTGCCAGCATCTACAGGGGGCAGGGTGAGCAGTTCTTC CASIYRGQGEQFF
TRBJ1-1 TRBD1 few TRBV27 TGTGCCAGCAGTACCACAGGGGGGAACACTGAAGCTTTCTTT CASSTTGGNTEAFF
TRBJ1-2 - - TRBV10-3 TGTGCCATCAGTGAGTCAAGGCAGGGCTATGGCTACACCTTC CAISESRQGYGYTF
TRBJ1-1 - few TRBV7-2 TGTGCCAGCAGCTTAGCTAGGGAGGTCACTGAAGCTTTCTTT CASSLAREVTEAFF
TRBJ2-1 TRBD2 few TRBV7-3 TGTGCCAGCAGCCGGATAGCGGGAGGAGTTCGCAATGAGCAGTTCTTC CASSRIAGGVRNEQFF
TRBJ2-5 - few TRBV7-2 TGTGCCAGCAGCCGTATCGGGACAGCCGCGGGGGAGACCCAGTACTTC CASSRIGTAAGETQYF
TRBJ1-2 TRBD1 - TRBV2 TGTGCCAGCAGGGGACAGGGCCTGAGCTATGGCTACACCTTC CASRGQGLSYGYTF
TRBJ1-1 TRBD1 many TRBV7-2 TGTGCCAGCAGCTTAGGGGGACAGGGCACTGAAGCTTTCTTT CASSLGGQGTEAFF
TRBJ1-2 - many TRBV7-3 TGTGCCAGCAGCTTATCACAGGGTAATGGCTACACCTTC CASSLSQGNGYTF
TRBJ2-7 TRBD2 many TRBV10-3 TGTGCCATCAGCTCGGGACTAGACTACGAGCAGTACTTC CAISSGLDYEQYF
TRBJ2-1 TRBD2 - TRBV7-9 TGTGCCAGCAGCTTAGCGCTTAGCGGGCTGGGCGGTGAGCAGTTCTTC CASSLALSGLGGEQFF
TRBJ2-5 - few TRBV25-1 TGTGCCAGCAGCTCCACAGCCGGAGAGACCCAGTACTTC CASSSTAGETQYF
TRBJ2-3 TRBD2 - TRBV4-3 TGCGCCAGCAGCCAAGATCTAGCGGGAGCTGTGGCGACTACGCAGTATTTT CASSQDLAGAVATTQYF
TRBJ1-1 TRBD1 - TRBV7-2 TGTGCCAGCAGACCCGGACAGGGACATACTGAAGCTTTCTTT CASRPGQGHTEAFF
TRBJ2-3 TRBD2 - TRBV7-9 TGTGCCAGCAGCTTGGGGACTAGCTCTTGGGAGGCAGATACGCAGTATTTT CASSLGTSSWEADTQYF
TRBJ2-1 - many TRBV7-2 TGTGCCAGCAGCAAATCCTCTCACGATGAGCAGTTCTTC CASSKSSHDEQFF
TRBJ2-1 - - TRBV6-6 TGTGCCAGCAGTTACGGGGCCTTCTCAGGGGAATTAAGCTCCTACAATGAGCAGTTCTTC CASSYGAFSGELSSYNEQFF
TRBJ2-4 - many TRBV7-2 TGTGCCAGCAGCTTAGCGCTGGGTAGGGCCAAAAACATTCAGTACTTC CASSLALGRAKNIQYF
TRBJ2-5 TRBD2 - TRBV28 TGTGCCAGCACCACCTACGCGGGGGGGGAGACCCAGTACTTC CASTTYAGGETQYF
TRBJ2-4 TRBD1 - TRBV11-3 TGTGCCAGCACTAGGGACAGTCTAGCCAAAAACATTCAGTACTTC CASTRDSLAKNIQYF
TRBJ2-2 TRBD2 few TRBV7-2 TGTGCCAGCAGCCGGGGACTAGCGACCACCGGGGAGCTGTTTTTT CASSRGLATTGELFF
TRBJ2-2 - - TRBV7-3 TGTGCCAGCAGCTTCACACGGGAGTCGGCCACCGGGGAGCTGTTTTTT CASSFTRESATGELFF
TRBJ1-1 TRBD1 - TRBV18 TGTGCCAGCTCACCACGTGGCGGGACAGGGATGAACACTGAAGCTTTCTTT CASSPRGGTGMNTEAFF
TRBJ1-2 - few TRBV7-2 TGTGCCAGCAGCTTTACAGCTACTGGCTACACCTTC CASSFTATGYTF
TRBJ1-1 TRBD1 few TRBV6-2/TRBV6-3 TGTGCCAGCAGCGGCCCGACAGGGGGAATCAGTGAAGCTTTCTTT CASSGPTGGISEAFF
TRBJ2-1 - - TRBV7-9 TGTGCCAGCAGCCAAGGAACAGTCTCCTACAATGAGCAGTTCTTC CASSQGTVSYNEQFF
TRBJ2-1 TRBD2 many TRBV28 TGTGCCAGCAGTTTTAGCGGGAGTAATGAGCAGTTCTTC CASSFSGSNEQFF
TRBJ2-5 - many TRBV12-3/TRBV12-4 TGTGCCAGCACCGAGGGACTCGTAAAAGAGACCCAGTACTTC CASTEGLVKETQYF
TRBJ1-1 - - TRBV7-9 TGTGCCAGCAGCTTTAGGGGGAGCACTGAAGCTTTCTTT CASSFRGSTEAFF
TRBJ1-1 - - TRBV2 TGTGCCAGCAGTGCCCTGGTAGCTTTCTTT CASSALVAFF
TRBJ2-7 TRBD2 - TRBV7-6 TGTGCCAGCAGCTCCGCGTCCGGGAGGGTTGAGCAGTACTTC CASSSASGRVEQYF
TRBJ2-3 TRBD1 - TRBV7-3 TGTGCCAGCAGCTCCCGGACAGGGGGCACAGATACGCAGTATTTT CASSSRTGGTDTQYF
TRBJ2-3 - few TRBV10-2 TGCGCCAGCTCAACCGGATCGTCGCAGTATTTT CASSTGSSQYF
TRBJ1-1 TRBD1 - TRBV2 TGTGCCAGCCGCGATGGAGGGACAGGGGAAACTGAAGCTTTCTTT CASRDGGTGETEAFF
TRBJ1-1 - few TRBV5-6 TGTGCCAGCAGCTCGGGACCGTCCGGAGGTAAGACTGAAGCTTTCTTT CASSSGPSGGKTEAFF
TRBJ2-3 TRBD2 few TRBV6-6 TGTGCCAGCAGTTACTCGAAAACTAGCGGGAGGAGGAGAGATACGCAGTATTTT CASSYSKTSGRRRDTQYF
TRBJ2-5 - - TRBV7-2 TGTGCCAGCAGCTACCCTGGGAGTGAGACCCAGTACTTC CASSYPGSETQYF
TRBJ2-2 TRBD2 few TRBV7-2 TGTGCCAGCAGCTTAGGGGGTAGCGGGAGGTGGGAGCTGTTTTTT CASSLGGSGRWELFF
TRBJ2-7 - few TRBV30 TGTGCCTGGAGCCCCACAAAACCCTACGAGCAGTACTTC CAWSPTKPYEQYF
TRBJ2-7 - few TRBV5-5 TGTGCCAGCAGATTCCGTGGAGTTAGCTCCTACGAGCAGTACTTC CASRFRGVSSYEQYF
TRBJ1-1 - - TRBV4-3 TGCGCCAGCAGCCAAGATCCAGGGAACACTGAAGCTTTCTTT CASSQDPGNTEAFF
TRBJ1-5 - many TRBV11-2 TGTGCCAGCAGCTTAGACGGGATAGGCAATCAGCCCCAGCATTTT CASSLDGIGNQPQHF
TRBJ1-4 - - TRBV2 TGTGCCAGCACCCGGGACTTGGGGAATGAAAAACTGTTTTTT CASTRDLGNEKLFF
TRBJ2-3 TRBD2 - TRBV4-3 TGCGCCAGCAGCCCGTCGACTAGCGGGAGCATGAATACGCAGTATTTT CASSPSTSGSMNTQYF
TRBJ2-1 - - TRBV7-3 TGTGCCAGCAGCTTACGGCCGAGGGGGGGGGATGAGCAGTTCTTC CASSLRPRGGDEQFF